The entry below gives a single T cell receptor beta chain sequence along with its context. Its antigen has not been determined. No per-base quality is available; no much larger clone lies one base away. The meaning of the sample's time point label: week 23, last vaccination. Each vaccine dose, consisting of 300 ug of a 20-mer mutant IDH1 peptide in Montanide, was administered subcutaneously with topical imiquimod. Newly diagnosed WHO grade 3 or 4 IDH1-mutant astrocytomas showing loss of nuclear ATRX were present in the donors. The samples were drawn from NOA16, a multicentre, single-arm, open-label phase I trial in Germany that tested a mutant IDH1 peptide vaccine in humans for the first time. Genomic DNA for TCRB sequencing was extracted from EDTA blood using the DNeasy Blood and Tissue Kit. Libraries came from the immunoSEQ multiplex PCR assay. Rearranged TCR beta chain sequences were amplified using the hsTCRB Kit according to the manufacturer's protocol. TCRB libraries were sequenced on an Illumina MiSeq. The paper's processing steps were these. The proprietary platform of the kit vendor was used for demultiplexing, trimming and gene mapping. TCRdb retrieved this table from immuneACCESS and kept in-frame rearrangements only. Not all clones are present; in checked studies, unresolved V genes account for under half, and no reason is known for the remainder. V and J calls and clone size are those listed in that table; D and trimming were worked out from the DNA. The sample has about 33,000 clones on record, over 75% of them singletons. The top ten clonotypes cover 2% to 3% of the sample.

This entry comes from a study of a mutant IDH1 vaccine in newly diagnosed glioma (dated by TCRdb to the early 2020s). The study in broad terms: Across visits V03 through V10, patients got a total of eight vaccinations, given in weeks 1, 3, 5, 7, 11, 15, 19 and 23. Vaccination was initiated 4-6 weeks after radiotherapy alone, or concurrently with temozolomide cycles in the chemotherapy-containing groups. Of the approximately 33 treated patients, approximately 62% were male and about 40% were female, and the mean age was around 40 years. Before enrollment, patients had received standard therapy of radiotherapy alone, temozolomide alone, or radiochemotherapy with temozolomide; most received the combination. Six visits were used for peripheral blood collection: V03 (baseline), V05, V07, V10, V12 and V13. Longitudinal TCRB deep sequencing was performed for about two dozen treated patients wherever samples were available for exploratory analyses.

What the work shows at the level of the full study, not this receptor alone: Availability determined which PBMC samples were chosen for TCRB deep sequencing. It was noted by the authors that analyses of patient blood samples could not be reproduced owing to sample limitations. Pseudoprogression appeared unrelated to alterations in the top peripheral T cell clonotypes detected by TCRB sequencing. Immune responses induced by the vaccine were seen in 90% to 95% of patients across multiple MHC alleles.

There are 15 amino acids in the CDR3, from cysteine to phenylalanine inclusive. The entry retains the CDR3 DNA only, 45 bases that are in frame from base 1. Compared with germline, V lacks 1 base and J lacks 4 bases; bases without a gene match: 2. CDR1 and CDR2 are read off the germline V gene as SGHRS and YFSETQ. The receptor was derived from a man aged 35 to 55 with glioma. The rearranged chain carries TRBV5-1 and TRBJ2-2, and 9 bases in between align with TRBD1. The material sequenced was PBMCs, taken from a glioma patient whose treatment included an IDH1 peptide vaccine. Read as DNA, the sequence is TGCGCCAGCAGCTTGAGGGACAGGGCCACCGGGGAGCTGTTTTTT. Translated, it reads CASSLRDRATGELFF.